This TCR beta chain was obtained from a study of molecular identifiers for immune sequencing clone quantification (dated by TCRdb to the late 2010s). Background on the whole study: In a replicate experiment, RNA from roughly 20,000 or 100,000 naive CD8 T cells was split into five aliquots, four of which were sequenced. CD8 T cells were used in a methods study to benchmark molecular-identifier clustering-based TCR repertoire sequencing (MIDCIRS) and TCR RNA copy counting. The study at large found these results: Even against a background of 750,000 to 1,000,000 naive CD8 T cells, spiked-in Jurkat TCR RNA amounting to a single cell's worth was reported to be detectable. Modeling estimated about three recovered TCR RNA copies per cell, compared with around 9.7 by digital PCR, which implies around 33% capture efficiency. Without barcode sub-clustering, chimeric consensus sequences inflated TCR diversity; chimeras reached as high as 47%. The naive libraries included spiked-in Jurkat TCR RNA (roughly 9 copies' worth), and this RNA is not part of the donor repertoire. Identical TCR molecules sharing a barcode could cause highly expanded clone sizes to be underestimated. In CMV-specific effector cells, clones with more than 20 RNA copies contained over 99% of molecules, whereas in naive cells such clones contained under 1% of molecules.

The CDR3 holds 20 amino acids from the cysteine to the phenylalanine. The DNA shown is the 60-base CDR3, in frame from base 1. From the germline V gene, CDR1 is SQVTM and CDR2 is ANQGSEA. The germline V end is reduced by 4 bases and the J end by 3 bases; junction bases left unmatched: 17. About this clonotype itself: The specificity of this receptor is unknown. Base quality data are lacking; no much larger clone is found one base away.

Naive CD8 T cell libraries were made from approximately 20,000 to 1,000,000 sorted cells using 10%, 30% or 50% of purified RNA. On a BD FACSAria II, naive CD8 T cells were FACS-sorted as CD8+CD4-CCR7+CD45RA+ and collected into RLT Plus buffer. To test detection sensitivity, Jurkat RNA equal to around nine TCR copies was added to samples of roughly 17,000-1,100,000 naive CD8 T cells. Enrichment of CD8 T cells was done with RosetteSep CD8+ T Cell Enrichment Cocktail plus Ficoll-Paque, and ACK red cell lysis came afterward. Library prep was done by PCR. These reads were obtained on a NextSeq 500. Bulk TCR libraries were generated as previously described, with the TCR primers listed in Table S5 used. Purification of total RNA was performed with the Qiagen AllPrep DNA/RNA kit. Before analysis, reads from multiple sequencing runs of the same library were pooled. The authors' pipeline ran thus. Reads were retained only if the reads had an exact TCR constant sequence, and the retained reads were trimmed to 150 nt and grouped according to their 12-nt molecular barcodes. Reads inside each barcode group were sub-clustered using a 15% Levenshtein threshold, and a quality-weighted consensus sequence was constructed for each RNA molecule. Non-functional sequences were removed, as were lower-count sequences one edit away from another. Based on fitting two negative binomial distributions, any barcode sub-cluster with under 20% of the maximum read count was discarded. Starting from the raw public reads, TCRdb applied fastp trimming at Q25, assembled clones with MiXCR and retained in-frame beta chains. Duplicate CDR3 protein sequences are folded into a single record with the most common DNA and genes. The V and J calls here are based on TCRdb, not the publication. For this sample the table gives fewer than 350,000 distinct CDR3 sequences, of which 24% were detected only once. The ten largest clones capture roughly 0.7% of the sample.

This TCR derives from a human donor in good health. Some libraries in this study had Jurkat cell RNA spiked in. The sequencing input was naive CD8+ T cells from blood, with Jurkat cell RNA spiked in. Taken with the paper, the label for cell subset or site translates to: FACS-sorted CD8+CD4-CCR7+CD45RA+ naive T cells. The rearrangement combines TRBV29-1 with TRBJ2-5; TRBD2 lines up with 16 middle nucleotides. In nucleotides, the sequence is TGCAGCGTTGTAGATCTCTCGGGACTAGCGGGAGGGCCGGTGGAAGAGACCCAGTACTTC. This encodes CSVVDLSGLAGGPVEETQYF.